This T cell receptor beta chain originates from a study of T cells in Graves' hyperthyroidism and ophthalmopathy. Study-wide findings and caveats: A model using 13 V-J features told ophthalmopathy apart from stable hyperthyroidism. Peripheral blood also featured most of the thyroid clonotypes expanded above 0.001. With a median lead of approximately 6.4 months before onset, the model predicted ophthalmopathy.

This clonotype came up many times. What it recognizes is unknown. Disease lasting under 3 months, a NOSPECS grade of at least 4, and a Clinical Activity Score of at least 3 were features of the ophthalmopathy patients. Amplification of TCR beta CDR3 regions was performed using RNA transcripts as template. TCR CDR3 regions were first amplified by RT-PCR with HTBI primers. TCRdb reprocessed the multiplex PCR reads via MiXCR and lists one record per CDR3 protein. Here the sample spans over 350,000 distinct CDR3 sequences, approximately 17% being singletons. The length of the CDR3 is 15 residues. V lost 6 bases, J lost 5 bases, and 19 bases lay in between.

The TCR originated in a man younger than 30 with Graves' ophthalmopathy. Sequenced material: blood. The rearrangement uses TRBV12-3 or TRBV12-4 and TRBJ2-5; D is uncertain. The CDR3 bases are TGTGCCAGCAGCCGCCGGGTCCAAAGGTCGGAGACCCAGTACTTC. This sequence encodes CASSRRVQRSETQYF.